These 9 T cell receptor beta chains were sequenced from one sample in a study of shared clonotypes between healthy human individuals. Libraries were prepared by immunoSEQ multiplex PCR; TCRdb keeps only in-frame clonotypes and omits some of them. The data contain 2 million to 2.5 million clones, almost 96% of them singletons. Sequencing was carried out using naive CD4+ T cells sorted from blood. The sample's subset: CD45RA+ positively selected. These receptors were collected from a man aged 18 to 29 in good health.

This chain links TRBV12-5 with TRBJ2-7, with TRBD1 matching 8 bases. The CDR3 extends over 21 amino acids. CDR1 and CDR2 from the germline V gene are LGHNT and FRNRAP. Trimming took 0 bases from V and 3 from J; bases not matched to a gene: 22. CDR3 loop: CASGLVESPWTGTKTVYEQYF. The CDR3 DNA reads TGTGCTAGTGGTTTGGTAGAATCCCCCTGGACAGGGACGAAAACGGTCTACGAGCAGTACTTC.

Here the CDR3 DNA reads TGTGCCAGCCGGGACAGGGCAGGGTATGGCTACACCTTC. Translation: CASRDRAGYGYTF. The chain carries TRBV27 and TRBJ1-2; 9 positions match TRBD1. The trim removed 8 bases at V and 5 bases at J, leaving 6 bases unmatched. CDR1 and CDR2 (germline): MNHEY, SMNVEV (reference sequence). CDR3 length equals 13 residues.

The chain carries TRBV10-3 and TRBJ1-1; maybe TRBD1 (6 bases). V lost 10 bases and J lost 1, with 19 bases in between. Germline values: CDR1 ENHRY, CDR2 SYGVKD. This CDR3 has 15 amino acids. The CDR3 is CASSRGPFSNTEAFF. CDR3 in DNA: TGTGCCAGCAGCAGGGGCCCCTTCTCGAACACTGAAGCTTTCTTT.

The rearrangement links TRBV11-2 to TRBJ2-7, with D uncertain. The V end lost 5 bases, the J end lost 1 base, and 12 bases lay between the germline ends. CDR1 is SGHAT, CDR2 FQNNGV, per germline. The CDR3 length is 14 residues. In nucleotides, the CDR3 is TGTGCCAGCAGCCCCCTAACTAATTCCTACGAGCAGTACTTC. Protein sequence: CASSPLTNSYEQYF.

This clone was recorded once. The J gene is TRBJ1-2, the V gene TRBV5-8; D call uncertain. Germline assignment: CDR1 SGHTS and CDR2 YDEGEE. The CDR3 extends over 15 amino acids. Trimming stripped 4 bases from V and 7 bases from J, with 20 bases between. The CDR3 region has the DNA TGTGCCAGCAGCCCTATTCCCTCTCCGGGGAGTGGCTACACCTTC. Residues: CASSPIPSPGSGYTF. The variable domain in full, completed from reference TRBV5-8 and TRBJ1-2, reads EAGVTQSPTHLIKTRGQQATLRCSPISGHTSVYWYQQALGLGLQFLLWYDEGEERNRGNFPPRFSGRQFPNYSSELNVNALELEDSALYLCASSPIPSPGSGYTFGSGTRLTVV.

The rearrangement links TRBV4-1 to TRBJ2-6; D call uncertain. The CDR3 has 15 amino acids. The germline V gene encodes CDR1 MGHRA and CDR2 YSYEKL. The ends were cut back, 1 base at V and 2 bases at J, with 6 bases in the middle. The CDR3 DNA follows: TGCGCCAGCAGCCAAGGAAACACTGGGGCCAACGTCCTGACTTTC. Translated: CASSQGNTGANVLTF.

The chain has TRBV19 and TRBJ1-5; D ambiguous. This CDR3 region has 12 residues. CDR1 LNHDA and CDR2 SQIVND come from the germline V gene (reference sequence). V was trimmed by 6 bases and J by 3 bases, leaving 6 bases between them. For the CDR3, the DNA is TGTGCCAGTAGGCAGATCAATCAGCCCCAGCATTTT. Its translation: CASRQINQPQHF. Based on the CDR3 plus reference TRBV19 and TRBJ1-5, the full variable domain is DGGITQSPKYLFRKEGQNVTLSCEQNLNHDAMYWYRQDPGQGLRLIYYSQIVNDFQKGDIAEGYSVSREKKESFPLTVTSAQKNPTAFYLCASRQINQPQHFGDGTRLSIL.

The chain carries TRBV6-1 and TRBJ2-7, with D perhaps matching TRBD1 (6 bases). Trimming took 4 bases from V and 0 from J, leaving 10 bases between them. From germline, CDR1 is MNHNS and CDR2 SASEGT. This CDR3 is 14 amino acids long. The CDR3 DNA is TGTGCCAGCAGTGTCGAGGGGGTCTCCTACGAGCAGTACTTC. Protein product: CASSVEGVSYEQYF.

Turning to this clone: Other nucleotide sequences in the sample specify the same CDR3. V is TRBV30 and J is TRBJ1-5; D gene uncertain. There are 14 residues in the CDR3. Germline V gene lookup returns CDR1 GTSNPN and CDR2 SVGIG (reference sequence). Trimming took off 0 bases at V and 2 bases at J, with 8 bases between the two ends. Here the CDR3 reads CAWSVGGRNQPQHF. CDR3 DNA: TGTGCCTGGAGTGTGGGTGGGCGCAATCAGCCCCAGCATTTT.